The 6 T cell receptor beta chains in this list originate from one sample, sequenced in a study of blood T cell repertoires in COVID-19. Using immunoSEQ multiplex PCR, the repertoire was profiled, and TCRdb retains in-frame clones only, with some absent. The table records over 150,000 clones, around 82% of them present only once. Sample: PBMCs or T cells enriched from blood (not recorded which). The receptors here all came from a man aged 35-49 years who had recovered from COVID-19.

The chain joins TRBV27 to TRBJ1-4; 9 nucleotides align to TRBD1. CDR1 MNHEY and CDR2 SMNVEV come from the germline V gene (reference sequence). Trimming cost V 6 bases and J 8 bases; bases outside gene matches: 7. The CDR3 loop spans 14 amino acids. CDR3 coding DNA: TGTGCCAGCAGACTACAGGGGGCGGGAGAAAAACTGTTTTTT. It codes for CASRLQGAGEKLFF.

V gene TRBV19 combines with J gene TRBJ2-2; D is ambiguous. Germline V gene data show CDR1 as LNHDA and CDR2 as SQIVND (reference sequence). V gave up 6 bases and J gave up 6 bases, with 14 bases separating them. This CDR3 contains 14 residues. CDR3 amino acids: CASSPNGYAGELFF. The CDR3 DNA follows: TGTGCCAGTAGCCCAAACGGGTACGCCGGGGAGCTGTTTTTT.

V usage is TRBV19 and J usage is TRBJ2-2, with 9 bases that match TRBD1. This CDR3 region has 19 residues. Losses at the gene ends were 0 bases for V and 0 bases for J; bases not matched to a gene: 8. The germline V gene encodes CDR1 LNHDA and CDR2 SQIVND (reference sequence). CDR3 loop: CASSIDPDRGRPNTGELFF. The DNA for the CDR3 is TGTGCCAGTAGTATAGACCCGGACAGGGGCCGCCCGAACACCGGGGAGCTGTTTTTT.

This sequence joins TRBV5-1 and TRBJ1-1, with D tentatively TRBD1 (6 bases). In germline, CDR1 is SGHRS, CDR2 YFSETQ. V lost 4 bases and J 8 bases, leaving 18 bases between the germline ends. The CDR3 spans 14 residues. The CDR3 nucleotides are TGCGCCAGCAGCCCGACCCCGGACAGCATCGAAGCTTTCTTT. Translation gives CASSPTPDSIEAFF.

V gene TRBV14 combines with J gene TRBJ1-6, with 7 bases fitting TRBD1. CDR1 and CDR2 from the germline V gene are SGHDN and FVKESK. The length of the CDR3 is 17 residues. V lost 4 bases to trimming and J lost 0 bases; unmatched junction nucleotides: 6. CDR3: CASSPGQASSYNSPLHF. In DNA form, the CDR3 reads TGTGCCAGCAGCCCCGGACAGGCCAGCTCCTATAATTCACCCCTCCACTTT.

The count of this clone is one. This CDR3 is CASSQPLNGFSGGYEQFF. The CDR3 nucleotides read TGCGCCAGCAGCCAACCTCTAAACGGGTTTAGCGGGGGTTATGAGCAGTTCTTC. V gene TRBV4-1 combines with J gene TRBJ2-1; 9 bases agree with TRBD2. This CDR3 contains 18 residues. Germline-derived CDR1 and CDR2 are MGHRA and YSYEKL. V dropped 2 bases and J dropped 8; count of bases not matched to a gene: 16.